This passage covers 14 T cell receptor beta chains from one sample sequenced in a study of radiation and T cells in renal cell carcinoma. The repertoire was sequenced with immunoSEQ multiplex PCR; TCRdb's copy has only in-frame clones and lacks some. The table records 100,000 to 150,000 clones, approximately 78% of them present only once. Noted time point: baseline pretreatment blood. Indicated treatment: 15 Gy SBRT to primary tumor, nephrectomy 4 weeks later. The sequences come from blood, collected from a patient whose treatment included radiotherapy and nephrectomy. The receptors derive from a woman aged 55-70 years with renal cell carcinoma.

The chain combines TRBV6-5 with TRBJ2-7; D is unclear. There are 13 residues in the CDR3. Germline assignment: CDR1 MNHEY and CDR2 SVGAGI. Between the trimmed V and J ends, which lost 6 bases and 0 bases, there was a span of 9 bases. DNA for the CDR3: TGTGCCAGCAGCCTCACGGTCTCCTACGAGCAGTACTTC. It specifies CASSLTVSYEQYF.

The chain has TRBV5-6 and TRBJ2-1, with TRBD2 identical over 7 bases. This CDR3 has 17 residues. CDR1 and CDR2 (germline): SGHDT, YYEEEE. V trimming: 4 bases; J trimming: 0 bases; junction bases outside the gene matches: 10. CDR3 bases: TGTGCCAGCAGCCGACTAGCCCTTGGGGGCTCCTACAATGAGCAGTTCTTC. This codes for CASSRLALGGSYNEQFF.

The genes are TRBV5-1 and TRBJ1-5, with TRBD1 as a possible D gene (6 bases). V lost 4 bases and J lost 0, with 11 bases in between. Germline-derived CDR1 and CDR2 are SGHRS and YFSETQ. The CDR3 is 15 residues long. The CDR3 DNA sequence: TGCGCCAGCAGCCAGACAGGAGATAGCAATCAGCCCCAGCATTTT. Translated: CASSQTGDSNQPQHF.

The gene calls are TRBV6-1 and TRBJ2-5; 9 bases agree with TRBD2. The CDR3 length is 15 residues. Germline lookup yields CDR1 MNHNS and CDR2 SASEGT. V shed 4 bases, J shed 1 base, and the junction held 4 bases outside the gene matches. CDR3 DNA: TGTGCCAGCAGTGTAAGCGGGGGGACCCAAGAGACCCAGTACTTC. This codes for CASSVSGGTQETQYF.

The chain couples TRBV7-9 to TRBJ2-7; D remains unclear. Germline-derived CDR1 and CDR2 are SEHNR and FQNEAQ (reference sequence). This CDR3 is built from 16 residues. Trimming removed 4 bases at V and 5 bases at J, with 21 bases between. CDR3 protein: CASSSSLTGPPNEQYF. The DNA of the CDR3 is TGTGCCAGCAGCTCCTCGCTGACGGGTCCCCCCAACGAGCAGTACTTC.

The DNA of the CDR3 is TGTGCCAGCAGCGTAGTTGCGGGAGCTACCTACGAGCAGTACTTC. It specifies CASSVVAGATYEQYF. The chain uses TRBV9 and TRBJ2-7, with TRBD2 matching over 7 bases. V gave up 0 bases and J gave up 2 bases; unmatched junction bases: 5. Germline V gene data show CDR1 as SGDLS and CDR2 as YYNGEE. The CDR3 is made up of 15 amino acids.

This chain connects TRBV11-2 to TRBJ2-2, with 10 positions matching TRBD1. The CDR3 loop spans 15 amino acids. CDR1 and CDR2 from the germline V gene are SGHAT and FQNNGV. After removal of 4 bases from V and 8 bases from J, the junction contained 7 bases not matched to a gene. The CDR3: CASSSRGTGAGELFF. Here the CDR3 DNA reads TGTGCCAGCAGCTCCCGAGGGACAGGGGCAGGGGAGCTGTTTTTT.

CDR3 residues: CASSESGGATDTQYF. The CDR3 coding sequence is TGTGCCAGCAGTGAGAGCGGGGGGGCCACAGATACGCAGTATTTT. V is TRBV6-4 and J is TRBJ2-3; 10 bases are shared with TRBD2. V lost 3 bases and J lost 2; bases outside the gene matches: 2. CDR3 length: 15 residues. CDR1 and CDR2 (germline): MRHNA, SNTAGT.

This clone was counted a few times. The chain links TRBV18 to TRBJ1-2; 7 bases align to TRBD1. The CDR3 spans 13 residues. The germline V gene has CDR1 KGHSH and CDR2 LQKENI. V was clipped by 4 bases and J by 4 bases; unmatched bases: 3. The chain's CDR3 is CASSLRTGYGYTF. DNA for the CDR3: TGTGCCAGCTCACTCCGGACAGGCTATGGCTACACCTTC.

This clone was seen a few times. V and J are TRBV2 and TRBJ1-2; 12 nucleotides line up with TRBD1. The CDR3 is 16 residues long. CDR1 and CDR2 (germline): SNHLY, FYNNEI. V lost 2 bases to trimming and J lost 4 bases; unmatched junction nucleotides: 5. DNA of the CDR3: TGTGCCAGCAGTGAAAGGGGGACAGGGGGCGGCTATGGCTACACCTTC. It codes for CASSERGTGGGYGYTF.

In nucleotides, the CDR3 is TGTGCCAGCTCATTAGTAGCGGGAGCCGCACGAAATACGCAGTATTTT. Translation: CASSLVAGAARNTQYF. The V and J genes are TRBV9 and TRBJ2-3; 9 bases line up with TRBD2. Trimming removed 7 bases from V and 7 bases from J; junction bases left unmatched: 16. Looked up from germline, CDR1 is SGDLS and CDR2 is YYNGEE. CDR3 size: 16 residues.

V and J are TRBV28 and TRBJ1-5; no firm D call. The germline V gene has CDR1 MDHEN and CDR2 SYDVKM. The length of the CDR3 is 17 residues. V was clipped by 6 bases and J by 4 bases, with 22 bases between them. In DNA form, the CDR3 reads TGTGCCAGCAGCCCTCCTCTCATATATGGGGTTAATCAGCCCCAGCATTTT. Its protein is CASSPPLIYGVNQPQHF.

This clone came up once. CDR3 protein: CASSGSGTGDNGYTF. CDR3 nucleotide sequence: TGTGCCAGCAGTGGGTCCGGGACAGGGGACAATGGCTACACCTTC. This rearrangement joins TRBV6-1 to TRBJ1-2; TRBD1 agrees at 10 bases. The V and J ends lost 4 bases and 6 bases, in that order; junction bases with no gene match: 8. CDR1 is MNHNS and CDR2 is SASEGT in the germline V gene. The CDR3 has 15 amino acids.

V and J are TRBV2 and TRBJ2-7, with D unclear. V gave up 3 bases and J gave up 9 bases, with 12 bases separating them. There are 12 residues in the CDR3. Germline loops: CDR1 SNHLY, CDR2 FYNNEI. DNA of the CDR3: TGTGCCAGCAGTGATCTCCAGAACGCGCAGTACTTC. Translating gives CASSDLQNAQYF.